One T cell receptor (beta chain) is described in this entry. Original processing notes: It was from reference gene primer amplification that nucleated cell counts were estimated. Libraries were prepared by immunoSEQ multiplex PCR; TCRdb keeps only in-frame clonotypes and omits some of them. D and trimming come from the DNA, and the V and J calls and clone size come from that table. The sample consists of 81,000 or so clones, around 94% of them appearing once. Germline V gives CDR1 SGHRS, CDR2 YFSETQ. Deletions cut 5 bases from V and 6 bases from J, with 13 bases between. There are 13 residues in the CDR3. The source of the sample is a study of blood T cell repertoires in COVID-19. Study details: The samples span acute and convalescent COVID-19 from the United States, Italy and Spain. The analysed material was cDNA or gDNA that came from T cells, B-cell-depleted T cells, or PBMCs.

Source material: peripheral blood. The clonotype originates from a woman aged 60 to 75 with active COVID-19. This chain connects TRBV5-1 to TRBJ2-3; D is perhaps TRBD2 (6 bases). CDR3 coding DNA: TGCGCCAGCAGGGTCCGGGAGTCGGATACGCAGTATTTT. It specifies CASRVRESDTQYF.